This T cell receptor (beta chain) came from a study of blood T cell repertoires in COVID-19. This clone appeared a few times. V was trimmed by 4 bases and J by 5 bases, leaving 9 bases between them. CDR1 and CDR2 (germline): WNHNN, SYGVQD (reference sequence). The CDR3 runs 12 residues. In the original workflow: Amplification with reference gene primers provided the estimates of nucleated cell counts. Some clones are missing from TCRdb's copy, which holds only in-frame ones; the method was immunoSEQ multiplex PCR. The DNA gave D and trimming, while V, J and clone size come from that table. Of around 220,000 clones in the sample, 90% were seen once.

The sequencing sample was made of PBMCs or T cells enriched from blood (not recorded which). The receptor's source is a man aged 30 to 45 who had been exposed to COVID-19. The rearrangement uses TRBV10-1 and TRBJ2-7; D possibly corresponds to TRBD2 (5 bases). CDR3 DNA sequence: TGCGCCAGCAGTGCGGGGTCCGACGAGCAGTACTTC. Amino acid sequence: CASSAGSDEQYF.